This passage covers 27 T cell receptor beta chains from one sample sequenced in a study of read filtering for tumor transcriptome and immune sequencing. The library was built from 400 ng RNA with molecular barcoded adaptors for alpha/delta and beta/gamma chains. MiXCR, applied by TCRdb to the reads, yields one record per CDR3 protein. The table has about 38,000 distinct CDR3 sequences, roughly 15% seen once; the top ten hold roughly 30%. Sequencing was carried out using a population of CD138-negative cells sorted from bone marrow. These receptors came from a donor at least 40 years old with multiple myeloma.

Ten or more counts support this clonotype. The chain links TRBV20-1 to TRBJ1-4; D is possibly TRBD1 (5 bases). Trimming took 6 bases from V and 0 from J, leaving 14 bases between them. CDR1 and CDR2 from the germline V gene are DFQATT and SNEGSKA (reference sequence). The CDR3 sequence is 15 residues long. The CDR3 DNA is TGCAGTGCCCGCTCCGGGACCCCAACTAATGAAAAACTGTTTTTT. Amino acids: CSARSGTPTNEKLFF.

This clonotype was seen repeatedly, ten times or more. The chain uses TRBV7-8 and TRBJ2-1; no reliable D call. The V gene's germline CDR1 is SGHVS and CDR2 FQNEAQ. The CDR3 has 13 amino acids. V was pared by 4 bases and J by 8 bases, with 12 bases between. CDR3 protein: CASSSSLRDEQFF. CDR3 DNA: TGTGCCAGCAGCTCCTCACTCAGAGATGAGCAGTTCTTC.

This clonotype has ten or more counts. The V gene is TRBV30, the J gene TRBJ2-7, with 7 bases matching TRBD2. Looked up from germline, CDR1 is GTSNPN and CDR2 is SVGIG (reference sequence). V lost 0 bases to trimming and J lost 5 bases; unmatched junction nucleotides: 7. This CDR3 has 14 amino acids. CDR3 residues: CAWSVGSGKNEQYF. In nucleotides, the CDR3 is TGTGCCTGGAGTGTAGGAAGCGGGAAGAACGAGCAGTACTTC.

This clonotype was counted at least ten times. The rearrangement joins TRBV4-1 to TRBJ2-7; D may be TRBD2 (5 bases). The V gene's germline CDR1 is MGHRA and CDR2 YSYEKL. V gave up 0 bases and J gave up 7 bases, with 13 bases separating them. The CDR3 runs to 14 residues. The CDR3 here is CASSQEDGVGEQYF. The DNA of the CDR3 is TGCGCCAGCAGCCAAGAGGACGGGGTCGGAGAGCAGTACTTC.

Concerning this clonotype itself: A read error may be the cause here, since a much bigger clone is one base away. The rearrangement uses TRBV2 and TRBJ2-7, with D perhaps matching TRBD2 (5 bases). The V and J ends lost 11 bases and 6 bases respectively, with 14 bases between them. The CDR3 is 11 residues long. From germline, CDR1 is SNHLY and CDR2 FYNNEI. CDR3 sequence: CAGRRGLEQYF. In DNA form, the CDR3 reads TGTGCCGGACGGAGAGGACTCGAGCAGTACTTC.

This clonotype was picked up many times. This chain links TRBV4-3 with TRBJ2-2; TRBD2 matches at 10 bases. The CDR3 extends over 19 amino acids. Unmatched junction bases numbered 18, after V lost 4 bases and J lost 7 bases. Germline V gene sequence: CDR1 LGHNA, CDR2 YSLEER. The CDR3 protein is CASSPHYPGQAGGSGELFF. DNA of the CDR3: TGCGCCAGCAGCCCTCATTACCCCGGTCAAGCGGGAGGGAGCGGGGAGCTGTTTTTT.

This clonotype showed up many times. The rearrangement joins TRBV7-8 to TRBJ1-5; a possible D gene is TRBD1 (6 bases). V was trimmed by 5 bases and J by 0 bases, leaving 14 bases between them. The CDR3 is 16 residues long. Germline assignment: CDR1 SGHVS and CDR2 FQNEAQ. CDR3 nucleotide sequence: TGTGCCAGCAGCACACAGGGACCTCATAGCAATCAGCCCCAGCATTTT. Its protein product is CASSTQGPHSNQPQHF. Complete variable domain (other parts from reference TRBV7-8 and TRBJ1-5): GAGVSQSPRYKVAKRGQDVALRCDPISGHVSLFWYQQALGQGPEFLTYFQNEAQLDKSGLPSDRFFAERPEGSVSTLKIQRTQQEDSAVYLCASSTQGPHSNQPQHFGDGTRLSIL.

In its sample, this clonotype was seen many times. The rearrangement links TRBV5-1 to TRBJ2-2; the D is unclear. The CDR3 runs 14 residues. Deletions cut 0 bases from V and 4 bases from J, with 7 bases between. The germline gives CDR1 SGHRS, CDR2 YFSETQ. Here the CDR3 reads CASSLVSSTGELFF. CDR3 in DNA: TGCGCCAGCAGCTTGGTCAGTTCCACCGGGGAGCTGTTTTTT.

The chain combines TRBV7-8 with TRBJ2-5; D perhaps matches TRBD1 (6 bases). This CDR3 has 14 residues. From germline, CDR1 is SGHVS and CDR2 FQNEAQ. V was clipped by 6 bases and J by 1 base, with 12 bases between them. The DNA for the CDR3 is TGTGCCAGCAGACCCGGGACAAGCCAAGAGACCCAGTACTTC. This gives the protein CASRPGTSQETQYF.

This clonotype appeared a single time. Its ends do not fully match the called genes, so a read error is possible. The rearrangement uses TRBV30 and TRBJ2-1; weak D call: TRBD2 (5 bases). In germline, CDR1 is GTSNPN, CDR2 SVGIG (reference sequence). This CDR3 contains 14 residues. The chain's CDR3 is CAWSRLGIYSEQFF. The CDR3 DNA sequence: TGCGCCTGGAGTAGGCTCGGGATATACAGTGAGCAGTTCTTC.

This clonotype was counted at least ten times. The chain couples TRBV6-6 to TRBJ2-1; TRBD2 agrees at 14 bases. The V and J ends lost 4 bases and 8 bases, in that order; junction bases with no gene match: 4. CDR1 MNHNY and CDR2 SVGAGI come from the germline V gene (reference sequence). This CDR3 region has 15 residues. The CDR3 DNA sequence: TGTGCCAGCAGTTCTGGACTAGCGGGAGGATATGAGCAGTTCTTC. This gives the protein CASSSGLAGGYEQFF.

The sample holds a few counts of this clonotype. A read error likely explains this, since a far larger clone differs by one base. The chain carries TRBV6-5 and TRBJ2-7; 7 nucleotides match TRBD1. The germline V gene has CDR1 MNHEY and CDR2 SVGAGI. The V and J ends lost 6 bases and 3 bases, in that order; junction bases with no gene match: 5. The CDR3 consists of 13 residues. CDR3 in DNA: TGTGCCAGCAGACCCGGGACAGACTACGAGCAGTACTTC. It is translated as CASRPGTDYEQYF.

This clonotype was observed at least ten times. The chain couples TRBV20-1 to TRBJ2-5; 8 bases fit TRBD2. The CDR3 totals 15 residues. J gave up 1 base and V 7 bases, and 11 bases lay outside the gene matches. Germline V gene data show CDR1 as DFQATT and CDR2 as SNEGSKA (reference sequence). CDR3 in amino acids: CSGKRGTSGQETQYF. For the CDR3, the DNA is TGCAGTGGAAAGCGGGGCACTAGCGGCCAAGAGACCCAGTACTTC.

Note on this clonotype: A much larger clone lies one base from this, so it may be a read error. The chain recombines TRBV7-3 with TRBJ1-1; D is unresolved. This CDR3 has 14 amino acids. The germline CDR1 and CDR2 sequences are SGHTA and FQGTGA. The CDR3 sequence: CASSLSSGRTGAFF. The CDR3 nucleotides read TGTGCCAGCAGCCTGTCCTCGGGCCGGACTGGAGCTTTCTTT.

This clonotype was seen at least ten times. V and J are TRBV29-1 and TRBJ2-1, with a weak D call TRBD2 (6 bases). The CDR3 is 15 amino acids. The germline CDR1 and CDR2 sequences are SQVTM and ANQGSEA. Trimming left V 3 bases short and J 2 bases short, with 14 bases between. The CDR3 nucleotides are TGCAGCGTTGACCGGCTAGCGCTCACCTACAATGAGCAGTTCTTC. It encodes CSVDRLALTYNEQFF.

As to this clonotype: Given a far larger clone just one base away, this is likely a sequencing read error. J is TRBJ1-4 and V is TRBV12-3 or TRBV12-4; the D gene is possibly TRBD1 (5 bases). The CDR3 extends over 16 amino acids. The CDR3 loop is CASSSVGTRSTDTLYF. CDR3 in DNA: TGTGCCAGCAGCTCCGTAGGGACTAGGTCCACAGATACGCTGTATTTT.

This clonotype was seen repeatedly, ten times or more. Here the CDR3 DNA reads TGCAGCGTTGAGGGTGGGGGGTTCGGCCAGCCCCAGCATTTT. Residues: CSVEGGGFGQPQHF. The gene calls are TRBV29-1 and TRBJ1-5; D possibly corresponds to TRBD1 (5 bases). Germline assignment: CDR1 SQVTM and CDR2 ANQGSEA. The CDR3 has 14 residues. The ends were cut back, 3 bases at V and 7 bases at J, with 16 bases in the middle. The full variable domain, completed using reference TRBV29-1 and TRBJ1-5, is SAVISQKPSRDICQRGTSLTIQCQVDSQVTMMFWYRQQPGQSLTLIATANQGSEATYESGFVIDKFPISRPNLTFSTLTVSNMSPEDSSIYLCSVEGGGFGQPQHFGDGTRLSIL.

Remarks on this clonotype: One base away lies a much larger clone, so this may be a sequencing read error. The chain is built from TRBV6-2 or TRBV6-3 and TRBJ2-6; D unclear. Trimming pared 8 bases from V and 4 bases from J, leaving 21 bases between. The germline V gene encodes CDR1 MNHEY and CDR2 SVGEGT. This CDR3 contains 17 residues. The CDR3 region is CASGKDPRWSGANVLTF. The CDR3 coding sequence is TGTGCCAGCGGTAAAGACCCGAGGTGGAGCGGGGCCAACGTCCTGACTTTC.

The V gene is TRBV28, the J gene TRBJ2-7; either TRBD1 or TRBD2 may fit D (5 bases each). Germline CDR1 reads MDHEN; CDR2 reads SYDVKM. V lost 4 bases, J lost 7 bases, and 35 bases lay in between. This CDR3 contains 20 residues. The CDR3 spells CASSSTWDGERDRYPWEQYF. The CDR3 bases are TGTGCCAGCAGTTCAACCTGGGACGGAGAACGAGATAGATACCCCTGGGAGCAGTACTTC.

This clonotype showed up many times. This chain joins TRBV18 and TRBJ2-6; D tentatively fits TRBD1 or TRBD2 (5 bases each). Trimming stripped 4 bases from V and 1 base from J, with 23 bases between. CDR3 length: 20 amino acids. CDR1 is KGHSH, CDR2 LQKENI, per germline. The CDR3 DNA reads TGTGCCAGCTCACTTTACCGGTCCGGGACGGCACAATCTGGGGCCAACGTCCTGACTTTC. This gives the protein CASSLYRSGTAQSGANVLTF.

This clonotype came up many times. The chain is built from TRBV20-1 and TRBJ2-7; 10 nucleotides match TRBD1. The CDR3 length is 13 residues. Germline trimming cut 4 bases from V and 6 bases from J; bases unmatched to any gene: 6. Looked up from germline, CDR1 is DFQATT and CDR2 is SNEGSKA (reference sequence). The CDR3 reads CSAKKTGGGEQYF. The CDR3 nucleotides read TGCAGTGCTAAAAAGACAGGGGGCGGCGAGCAGTACTTC.

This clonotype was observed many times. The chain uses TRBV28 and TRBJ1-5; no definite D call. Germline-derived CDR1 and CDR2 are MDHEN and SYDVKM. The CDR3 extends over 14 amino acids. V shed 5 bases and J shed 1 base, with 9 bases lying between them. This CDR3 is CASSPGRSNQPQHF. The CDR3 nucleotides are TGTGCCAGCAGTCCCGGGAGAAGCAATCAGCCCCAGCATTTT. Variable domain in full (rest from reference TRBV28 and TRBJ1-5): DVKVTQSSRYLVKRTGEKVFLECVQDMDHENMFWYRQDPGLGLRLIYFSYDVKMKEKGDIPEGYSVSREKKERFSLILESASTNQTSMYLCASSPGRSNQPQHFGDGTRLSIL.

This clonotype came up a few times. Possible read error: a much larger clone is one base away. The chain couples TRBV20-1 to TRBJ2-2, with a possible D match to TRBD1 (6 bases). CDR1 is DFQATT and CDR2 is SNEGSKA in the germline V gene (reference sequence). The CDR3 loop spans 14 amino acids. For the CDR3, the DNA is TGCGGTGCTAGCAAGACAGGGAACACCGGGGAGCTGTTTTTT. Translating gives CGASKTGNTGELFF.

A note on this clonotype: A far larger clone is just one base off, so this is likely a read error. CDR3 coding DNA: TGTGCCATCAGTGAGTCCGGCCTTCCCTCTCAGCCCCAGCATTTT. It is translated as CAISESGLPSQPQHF. J is TRBJ1-5 and V is TRBV6-1; D remains ambiguous. Germline-derived CDR1 and CDR2 are MNHNS and SASEGT. The CDR3 contains 15 residues.

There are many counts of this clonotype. CDR3 coding DNA: TGTGCCAGCAGCCAAGATTTCCGGGACTGGGGGCCTAATGAGCAGTTCTTC. Translated: CASSQDFRDWGPNEQFF. The V and J genes are TRBV14 and TRBJ2-1; D is perhaps TRBD1 or TRBD2 (6 bases each). Trimming left V 0 bases short and J 7 bases short, with 19 bases between. The CDR3 contains 17 residues. From germline, CDR1 is SGHDN and CDR2 FVKESK.

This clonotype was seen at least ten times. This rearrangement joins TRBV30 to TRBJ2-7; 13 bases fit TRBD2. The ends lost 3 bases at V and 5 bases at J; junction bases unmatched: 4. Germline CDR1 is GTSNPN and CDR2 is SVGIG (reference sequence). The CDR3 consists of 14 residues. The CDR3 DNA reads TGTGCCTGGAGACGGACTAGCGGGAGCCACGAGCAGTACTTC. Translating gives CAWRRTSGSHEQYF.

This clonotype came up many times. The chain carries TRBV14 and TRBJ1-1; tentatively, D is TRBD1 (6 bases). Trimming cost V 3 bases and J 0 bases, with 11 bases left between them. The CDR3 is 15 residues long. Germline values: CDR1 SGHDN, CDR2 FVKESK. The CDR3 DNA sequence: TGTGCCAGCAGCCAGAACCAGGGGCTGAACACTGAAGCTTTCTTT. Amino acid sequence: CASSQNQGLNTEAFF.